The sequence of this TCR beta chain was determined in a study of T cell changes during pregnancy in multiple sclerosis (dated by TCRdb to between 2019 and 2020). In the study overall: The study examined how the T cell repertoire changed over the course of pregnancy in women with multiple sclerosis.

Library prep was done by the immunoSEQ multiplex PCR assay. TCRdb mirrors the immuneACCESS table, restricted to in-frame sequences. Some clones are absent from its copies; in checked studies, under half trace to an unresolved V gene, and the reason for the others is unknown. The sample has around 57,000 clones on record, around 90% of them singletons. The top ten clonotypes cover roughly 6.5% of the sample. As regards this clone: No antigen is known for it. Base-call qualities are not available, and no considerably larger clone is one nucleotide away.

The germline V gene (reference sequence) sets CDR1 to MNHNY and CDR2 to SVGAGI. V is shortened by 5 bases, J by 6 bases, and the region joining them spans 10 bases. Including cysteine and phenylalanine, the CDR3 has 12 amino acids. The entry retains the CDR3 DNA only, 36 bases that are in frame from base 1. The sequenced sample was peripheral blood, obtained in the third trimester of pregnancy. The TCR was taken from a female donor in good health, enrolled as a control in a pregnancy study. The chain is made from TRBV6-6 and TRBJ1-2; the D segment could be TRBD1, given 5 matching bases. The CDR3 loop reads CASSAGRDGYTF. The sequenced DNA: TGTGCCAGCAGTGCAGGGAGGGATGGCTACACCTTC.